The TCR beta chain under discussion was sequenced for a study of metastatic and nonmetastatic thyroid tumors. Study results and caveats: Within blood and tumor, benign nodules reportedly had significantly lower TCR beta diversity than malignant thyroid tumors did.

MiXCR reprocessed the PCR reads for TCRdb. This sample has around 17,000 clones, with roughly 33% found just once. With regard to this clone: The antigen is unknown.

Prior to thyroid surgery, none of the patients had received any treatment. The CDR3 is 16 amino acids. Trimming at V came to 0 bases and at J to 3 bases, leaving 5 bases not matched to a gene. CDR1 is SGHTA and CDR2 is FQGNSA in the germline V gene. This chain joins TRBV7-2 and TRBJ1-1, with 9 positions matching TRBD1. The sequence was obtained from a male donor with papillary thyroid cancer or a benign thyroid nodule (not recorded which). Some clones in this sample may be carry-over from other donors' samples. The sample was tumor tissue. The CDR3 DNA follows: TGTGCCAGCAGCTTAGCCAGGACAGGGGCCGACACTGAAGCTTTCTTT. Protein product: CASSLARTGADTEAFF.